The rows below give T cell receptor beta chains drawn from one sample of a study of T cells after yellow fever vaccination. One entry per CDR3 protein results from TCRdb running MiXCR on the 5' RACE reads. The sample includes approximately 300,000 distinct CDR3 sequences, roughly 10% of them seen just once. This specimen consisted of CD4+ T cells sorted from PBMCs, obtained 45 days after the yellow fever booster vaccination. Receptors originate from a man aged 18 to 29 who received the YFV17D yellow fever vaccine. Both conserved end residues are part of each CDR3. The D gene is left open where the match is weak. Size is omitted from some rows. Given values are once, few, many or a class for expanded clones.

V,size,J,D,CDR3,DNA
TRBV12-5,-,TRBJ2-7,-,CASGGGPSYEQYF,TGTGCTAGTGGTGGGGGGCCCTCCTACGAGCAGTACTTC
TRBV28,-,TRBJ2-5,TRBD2,CASSLYSGARGAQYF,TGTGCCAGCAGTTTATATAGCGGGGCCCGGGGGGCCCAGTACTTC
TRBV11-2,many,TRBJ2-7,-,CASSWTASYEQYF,TGTGCCAGCAGCTGGACCGCTTCCTACGAGCAGTACTTC
TRBV4-3,few,TRBJ1-1,-,CASSQDRPNTEAFF,TGCGCCAGCAGCCAAGACCGTCCGAACACTGAAGCTTTCTTT
TRBV11-1,-,TRBJ1-1,-,CASSDPNTEAFF,TGTGCCAGCAGCGACCCGAACACTGAAGCTTTCTTT
TRBV19,few,TRBJ1-2,-,CASSDSPVNYGYTF,TGTGCCAGTAGTGATTCTCCGGTTAACTATGGCTACACCTTC
TRBV5-1,many,TRBJ2-6,TRBD1,CASQSTQGAAGANVLTF,TGCGCCAGCCAGTCGACGCAGGGGGCTGCCGGGGCCAACGTCCTGACTTTC
TRBV5-1,few,TRBJ2-3,TRBD2,CASRPSGGAPDTQYF,TGCGCCAGCAGACCTAGCGGGGGTGCCCCAGATACGCAGTATTTT
TRBV5-1,few,TRBJ2-1,-,CASSLVGGQDEQFF,TGCGCCAGCAGCTTGGTCGGGGGGCAGGATGAGCAGTTCTTC
TRBV4-1,-,TRBJ1-2,-,CASSAPRRASYGYTF,TGCGCCAGCAGCGCACCTCGCCGGGCCTCCTATGGCTACACCTTC
TRBV3-1,few,TRBJ1-2,-,CASGGTYYGYTF,TGTGCCAGCGGAGGGACATACTATGGCTACACCTTC
TRBV3-1,many,TRBJ2-1,-,CASRPGQLYNEQFF,TGTGCCAGCAGACCGGGACAACTTTACAATGAGCAGTTCTTC
TRBV23-1,-,TRBJ2-7,-,CASSQCVDRMSYEQYF,TGCGCCAGCAGTCAATGCGTCGACAGGATGAGCTACGAGCAGTACTTC
TRBV4-1,few,TRBJ1-2,-,CASSQQEGGGRGGYTF,TGCGCCAGCAGCCAACAAGAGGGAGGGGGGCGCGGTGGCTACACCTTC
TRBV6-4,few,TRBJ2-3,TRBD1,CASSDGGTGADTQYF,TGTGCCAGCAGTGACGGAGGGACAGGGGCAGATACGCAGTATTTT
TRBV24-1,few,TRBJ2-1,TRBD2,CATSDFRGGIDEQFF,TGTGCCACCAGTGATTTTCGCGGGGGAATCGATGAGCAGTTCTTC
TRBV10-3,-,TRBJ2-1,-,CAISDGQGLGEQFF,TGTGCCATCAGTGATGGTCAGGGGTTGGGTGAGCAGTTCTTC
TRBV5-1,-,TRBJ2-3,-,CASSLVGPRDDTQYF,TGCGCCAGCAGCTTGGTGGGCCCCCGCGACGATACGCAGTATTTT
TRBV18,few,TRBJ1-2,-,CASSPQGDNGYTF,TGTGCCAGCTCACCACAGGGGGACAACGGCTACACCTTC
TRBV5-1,few,TRBJ1-2,TRBD1,CASTEQGPNYGYTF,TGCGCCAGCACGGAACAGGGGCCCAACTATGGCTACACCTTC
TRBV6-2/TRBV6-3,many,TRBJ2-2,-,CASSPRTGELFF,TGTGCCAGCAGCCCTAGGACCGGGGAGCTGTTTTTT
TRBV5-6,many,TRBJ2-2,-,CASIRTNTGELFF,TGTGCCAGCATACGAACGAACACCGGGGAGCTGTTTTTT
TRBV9,few,TRBJ1-2,-,CASSVGQHGTYGYTF,TGTGCCAGCAGCGTAGGCCAACACGGGACCTATGGCTACACCTTC
TRBV3-1,few,TRBJ2-1,-,CASSQVAGSYNEQFF,TGTGCCAGCAGCCAAGTTGCGGGGAGCTACAATGAGCAGTTCTTC
TRBV29-1,many,TRBJ1-5,-,CSVGGDFNQPQHF,TGCAGCGTGGGGGGGGATTTCAATCAGCCCCAGCATTTT
TRBV6-2/TRBV6-3,few,TRBJ1-2,-,CASTRRGDYGYTF,TGTGCCAGCACCCGACGAGGGGACTATGGCTACACCTTC
TRBV5-5,few,TRBJ2-4,-,CASSLAVGIAKNIQYF,TGTGCCAGCAGCTTGGCCGTAGGGATAGCCAAAAACATTCAGTACTTC
TRBV20-1,many,TRBJ1-2,-,CSARDPMIYYGYTF,TGCAGTGCTAGAGATCCGATGATCTACTATGGCTACACCTTC
TRBV5-4,few,TRBJ2-3,TRBD1,CASSRTGGDTQYF,TGTGCCAGCAGCCGGACAGGGGGAGATACGCAGTATTTT
TRBV7-2,many,TRBJ2-5,-,CASSVPGAETQYF,TGTGCCAGCAGCGTGCCGGGAGCGGAGACCCAGTACTTC
TRBV5-1,-,TRBJ2-3,-,CASSLVMGSSTDTQYF,TGCGCCAGCAGCTTAGTCATGGGTTCTAGCACAGATACGCAGTATTTT
TRBV28,few,TRBJ2-1,TRBD2,CASSPPGTSGKQFF,TGTGCCAGCAGTCCCCCCGGGACTAGCGGGAAGCAGTTCTTC
TRBV7-2,-,TRBJ1-1,-,CASSLYGDTEAFF,TGTGCCAGCAGCTTATATGGGGACACTGAAGCTTTCTTT
TRBV5-1,-,TRBJ1-5,-,CASSSDGLSNQPQHF,TGCGCCAGCAGCTCGGACGGACTTAGCAATCAGCCCCAGCATTTT
TRBV20-1,-,TRBJ2-5,-,CSASPGVFQETQYF,TGCAGTGCTAGCCCGGGGGTATTCCAAGAGACCCAGTACTTC
TRBV7-6,-,TRBJ1-4,-,CASSEKLGVREKLFF,TGTGCCAGCAGCGAAAAACTGGGGGTCCGCGAAAAACTGTTTTTT
TRBV29-1,few,TRBJ2-2,TRBD1,CSVEAQGGEGTGITGELFF,TGCAGCGTTGAAGCACAAGGTGGGGAAGGGACAGGGATCACCGGGGAGCTGTTTTTT
TRBV7-3,few,TRBJ2-5,-,CASSSTWGETQYF,TGTGCCAGCAGCTCCACCTGGGGGGAGACCCAGTACTTC
TRBV2,-,TRBJ2-1,-,CASRWAANEQFF,TGTGCCAGTAGGTGGGCAGCTAATGAGCAGTTCTTC
TRBV27,once,TRBJ2-3,-,CASSPDPAATDTQYF,TGTGCCAGCAGTCCAGACCCGGCGGCGACAGATACGCAGTATTTT
TRBV12-3/TRBV12-4,many,TRBJ1-2,-,CASREQGYGYTF,TGTGCCAGCAGGGAACAGGGCTATGGCTACACCTTC
TRBV29-1,many,TRBJ2-6,TRBD1,CSVNLSGTGYSGANVLTF,TGCAGCGTCAATCTTTCCGGGACAGGATACTCTGGGGCCAACGTCCTGACTTTC
TRBV20-1,-,TRBJ1-6,-,CSARDTGLENSPLHF,TGCAGTGCTAGAGATACAGGGCTGGAAAATTCACCCCTCCACTTT
TRBV9,-,TRBJ2-5,-,CASSVDVQETQYF,TGTGCCAGCAGCGTAGACGTCCAAGAGACCCAGTACTTC
TRBV20-1,-,TRBJ2-4,TRBD1,CSGRDSRSNIQYF,TGCAGTGGAAGGGACAGTCGGTCAAACATTCAGTACTTC
TRBV18,few,TRBJ2-5,TRBD2,CASSRGLAGFQETQYF,TGTGCCAGCTCTCGCGGACTAGCGGGGTTCCAAGAGACCCAGTACTTC
TRBV5-1,-,TRBJ2-2,-,CASSPPPHTGELFF,TGCGCCAGCAGCCCCCCTCCTCACACCGGGGAGCTGTTTTTT
TRBV6-6,few,TRBJ1-6,TRBD1,CASSTGTGQSSRSPLHF,TGTGCCAGCAGTACAGGGACAGGGCAAAGTAGTCGTTCACCCCTCCACTTT
TRBV6-5,few,TRBJ2-2,TRBD1,CASSSFGQGDTGELFF,TGTGCCAGCAGTTCCTTCGGACAGGGGGATACCGGGGAGCTGTTTTTT
TRBV3-1,many,TRBJ2-2,-,CASSFRGFVGELFF,TGTGCCAGCAGCTTCAGGGGTTTTGTCGGGGAGCTGTTTTTT
TRBV7-2,few,TRBJ1-4,-,CASSHRRQDINEKLFF,TGTGCCAGCAGCCATAGACGTCAGGACATAAATGAAAAACTGTTTTTT
TRBV28,many,TRBJ2-2,-,CASRPGQNTGELFF,TGTGCCAGCAGACCGGGACAGAACACCGGGGAGCTGTTTTTT
TRBV5-1,few,TRBJ1-2,TRBD1,CASSLEVSNRGNGYTF,TGCGCCAGCAGCTTGGAGGTATCGAACAGGGGAAATGGCTACACCTTC
TRBV4-3,many,TRBJ1-3,-,CASSQAYKVITGNTIYF,TGCGCCAGCAGCCAAGCCTACAAGGTCATAACTGGAAACACCATATATTTT